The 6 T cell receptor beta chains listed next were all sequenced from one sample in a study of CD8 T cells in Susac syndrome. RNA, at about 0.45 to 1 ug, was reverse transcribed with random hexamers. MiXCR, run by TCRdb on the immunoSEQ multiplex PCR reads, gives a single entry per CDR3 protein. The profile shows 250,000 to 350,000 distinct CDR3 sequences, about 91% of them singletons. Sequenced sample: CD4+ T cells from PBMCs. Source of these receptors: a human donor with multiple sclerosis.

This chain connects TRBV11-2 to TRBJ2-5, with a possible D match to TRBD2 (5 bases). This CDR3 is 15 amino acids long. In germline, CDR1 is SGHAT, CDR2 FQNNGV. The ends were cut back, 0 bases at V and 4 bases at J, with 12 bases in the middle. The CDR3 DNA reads TGTGCCAGCAGCTTAGAGAGGGTCCCACCAGAGACCCAGTACTTC. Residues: CASSLERVPPETQYF.

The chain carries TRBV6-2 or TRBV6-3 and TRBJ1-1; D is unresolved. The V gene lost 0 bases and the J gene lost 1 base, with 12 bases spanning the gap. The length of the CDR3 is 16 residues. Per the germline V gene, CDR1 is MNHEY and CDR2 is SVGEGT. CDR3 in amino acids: CASSYSRPLWNTEAFF. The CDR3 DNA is TGTGCCAGCAGTTACTCGAGACCCCTATGGAACACTGAAGCTTTCTTT.

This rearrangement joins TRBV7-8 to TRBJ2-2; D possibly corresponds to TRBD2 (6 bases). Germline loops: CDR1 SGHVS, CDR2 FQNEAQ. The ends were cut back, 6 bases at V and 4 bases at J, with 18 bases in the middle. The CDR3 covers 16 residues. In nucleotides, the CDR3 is TGTGCCAGCAGTTACCGACTAGTTCCGCCCACCGGGGAGCTGTTTTTT. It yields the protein CASSYRLVPPTGELFF.

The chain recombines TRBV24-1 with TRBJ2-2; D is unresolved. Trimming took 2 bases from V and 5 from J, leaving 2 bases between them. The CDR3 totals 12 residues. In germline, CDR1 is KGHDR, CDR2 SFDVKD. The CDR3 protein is CATSDWTGELFF. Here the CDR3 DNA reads TGTGCCACCAGTGATTGGACCGGGGAGCTGTTTTTT.

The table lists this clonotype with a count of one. CDR3 region: CASTRVGEREKLFF. CDR3 coding DNA: TGTGCCAGCACTAGAGTAGGGGAGCGTGAAAAACTGTTTTTT. This chain joins TRBV6-1 and TRBJ1-4; the D gene is possibly TRBD1 (5 bases). V was pared by 7 bases and J by 7 bases, with 16 bases between. The CDR3 sequence is 14 residues long. Germline CDR1 and CDR2: MNHNS and SASEGT.

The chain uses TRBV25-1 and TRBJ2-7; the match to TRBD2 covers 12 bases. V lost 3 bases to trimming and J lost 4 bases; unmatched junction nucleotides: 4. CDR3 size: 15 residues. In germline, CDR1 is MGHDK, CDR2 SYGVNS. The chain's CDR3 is CASSDATSGSYEQYF. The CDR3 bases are TGTGCCAGCAGTGATGCGACTAGCGGGAGTTACGAGCAGTACTTC.